Following are 29 T cell receptor beta chains from one sample sequenced in a study of regulatory T cells in long-lasting Graves disease. Arm-PCR of CDR3 regions and iRepertoire HTBI primers were used to build TCR beta libraries. TCRdb re-called the multiplex PCR reads with MiXCR, one entry per CDR3 protein. The profile shows fewer than 550,000 distinct CDR3 sequences, about 17% of them singletons. The time point is: newly diagnosed GD, antithyroid drugs for less than 3 months. The TCR library was prepared using RNA isolated from PBMCs. This same sample was also part of a study on T cells in Graves' hyperthyroidism and ophthalmopathy.

This specimen was peripheral blood mononuclear cells (PBMCs), taken at new diagnosis, from a patient treated with antithyroid drugs. These receptors originate from a young woman with Graves disease.

In its sample, this clonotype was seen many times. The chain combines TRBV20-1 with TRBJ2-2; 8 bases map to TRBD2. CDR1 is DFQATT and CDR2 is SNEGSKA in the germline V gene (reference sequence). The CDR3 totals 16 residues. The V gene end was trimmed by 0 bases and the J gene end by 7 bases; junction bases not matched to a gene: 10. The CDR3 bases are TGCAGTGCTAGAGATGGTCGAGCGGGAGCCGTCGGGGAGCTGTTTTTT. Its protein product is CSARDGRAGAVGELFF.

The rearrangement links TRBV3-1 to TRBJ2-5, with a tentative D call TRBD2 (6 bases). From germline, CDR1 is LGHDT and CDR2 YNNKEL (reference sequence). The CDR3 is 16 residues long. V was shortened by 3 bases and J by 5 bases, with 19 bases between the two germline ends. In DNA, the CDR3 is TGTGCCAGCAGCCAGATGGGGTCCGGGAGCGGGGAGACCCAGTACTTC. Its translation: CASSQMGSGSGETQYF.

A few counts support this clonotype. J is TRBJ1-6 and V is TRBV10-3; 8 bases agree with TRBD1. The V gene end was trimmed by 2 bases and the J gene end by 9 bases; junction bases not matched to a gene: 9. The CDR3 contains 16 residues. Germline V CDR1 and CDR2: ENHRY, SYGVKD. This chain's CDR3 is CAISEKTGVAGSPLHF. The CDR3 bases are TGTGCCATCAGTGAGAAGACAGGGGTAGCGGGTTCACCCCTCCACTTT.

The sample holds many counts of this clonotype. This chain links TRBV28 with TRBJ2-7, with TRBD2 matching 10 bases. V dropped 6 bases and J dropped 0; count of bases not matched to a gene: 5. The CDR3 runs to 15 residues. Germline CDR1 MDHEN, CDR2 SYDVKM. The CDR3 coding sequence is TGTGCCAGCAGAAAAACTAGCGGGGACTCCTACGAGCAGTACTTC. Its translation: CASRKTSGDSYEQYF.

This clonotype was counted many times. The chain recombines TRBV18 with TRBJ1-2; D remains ambiguous. The CDR3 loop spans 13 amino acids. Per the germline V gene, CDR1 is KGHSH and CDR2 is LQKENI. Deletions cut 0 bases from V and 5 bases from J, with 7 bases between. The CDR3 region is CASSPPNGYGYTF. CDR3 DNA: TGTGCCAGCTCACCACCGAATGGATATGGCTACACCTTC.

The table lists this clonotype with a few counts. The rearrangement joins TRBV6-5 to TRBJ2-7; D perhaps matches TRBD1 (6 bases). Germline CDR1 is MNHEY and CDR2 is SVGAGI. The CDR3 runs to 13 residues. The germline V and J ends were trimmed by 4 bases and 4 bases, with 11 bases remaining between them. DNA for the CDR3: TGTGCCAGCAGTTTATGGGGGCTTTACGAGCAGTACTTC. It codes for CASSLWGLYEQYF.

This clonotype was seen repeatedly, ten times or more. The CDR3: CASSITQSSYNEQFF. CDR3 coding DNA: TGTGCCAGCTCAATAACTCAAAGCTCCTACAATGAGCAGTTCTTC. The chain joins TRBV18 to TRBJ2-1, with D uncertain. This CDR3 is built from 15 residues. The V end was cut by 5 bases, the J end by 0 bases, with 11 bases between. The germline CDR1 and CDR2 sequences are KGHSH and LQKENI.

The chain links TRBV7-8 to TRBJ1-2; no clear D. This CDR3 is built from 14 residues. V gave up 5 bases and J gave up 8 bases, with 18 bases separating them. Germline CDR1 SGHVS, CDR2 FQNEAQ. Here the CDR3 reads CASSKLTSDSGYTF. DNA for the CDR3: TGTGCCAGCAGCAAGCTTACCTCGGACTCGGGCTACACCTTC.

The sample holds many counts of this clonotype. The chain recombines TRBV28 with TRBJ1-1, with D unresolved. Germline lookup yields CDR1 MDHEN and CDR2 SYDVKM. With 10 bases removed from V and 0 bases from J, the gap between germline ends came to 9 bases. The CDR3 is made up of 12 amino acids. CDR3 amino acids: CATAEMNTEAFF. DNA of the CDR3: TGTGCCACCGCAGAAATGAACACTGAAGCTTTCTTT. Full variable domain (outside the CDR3, taken from reference TRBV28 and TRBJ1-1): DVKVTQSSRYLVKRTGEKVFLECVQDMDHENMFWYRQDPGLGLRLIYFSYDVKMKEKGDIPEGYSVSREKKERFSLILESASTNQTSMYLCATAEMNTEAFFGQGTRLTVV.

This clonotype was recorded many times. The V and J genes are TRBV7-3 and TRBJ2-1, with TRBD2 as a possible D gene (5 bases). V lost 5 bases, J lost 7 bases, and 12 bases lay in between. The CDR3 length is 13 residues. The germline V gene has CDR1 SGHTA and CDR2 FQGTGA. The CDR3, as DNA: TGTGCCAGCAGCCCGGGATCGTCAAATGAGCAGTTCTTC. Protein product: CASSPGSSNEQFF.

The chain joins TRBV28 to TRBJ2-2, with D possibly matching TRBD1 (5 bases). Germline CDR1 reads MDHEN; CDR2 reads SYDVKM. The CDR3 extends over 13 amino acids. V dropped 8 bases and J dropped 2 bases, with 9 bases sitting between them. The CDR3 DNA sequence: TGTGCCAGCCCCGACAGAAACACCGGGGAGCTGTTTTTT. Translated: CASPDRNTGELFF.

V and J are TRBV7-9 and TRBJ1-1; 7 bases fit TRBD1. V was clipped by 5 bases and J by 5 bases; unmatched bases: 14. The CDR3 is made up of 16 amino acids. Germline CDR1 is SEHNR and CDR2 is FQNEAQ (reference sequence). The CDR3 bases are TGTGCCAGCAGCCGTACTATTACAGGGGACGTAACTGAAGCTTTCTTT. Translating it yields CASSRTITGDVTEAFF.

This clonotype showed up many times. The chain combines TRBV7-8 with TRBJ2-1, with D uncertain. CDR1 is SGHVS and CDR2 is FQNEAQ in the germline V gene. This CDR3 contains 18 residues. V lost 0 bases and J lost 0, with 15 bases in between. The chain's CDR3 is CASSLASKADSSYNEQFF. The CDR3, as DNA: TGTGCCAGCAGCTTAGCTTCTAAGGCCGATAGCTCCTACAATGAGCAGTTCTTC.

Only one count was recorded for this clonotype. The genes are TRBV7-8 and TRBJ1-3; perhaps TRBD1 as D (6 bases). Trimming cost V 1 base and J 5 bases, with 21 bases left between them. The germline CDR1 and CDR2 sequences are SGHVS and FQNEAQ. This CDR3 region has 18 residues. CDR3 nucleotide sequence: TGTGCCAGCAGCTTAGGCCTTGGACAGAGGGTTAATCGAAACACCATATATTTT. Amino acids: CASSLGLGQRVNRNTIYF.

The sample holds many counts of this clonotype. The V and J genes are TRBV25-1 and TRBJ2-7; 9 nucleotides align to TRBD2. This CDR3 is 13 amino acids long. CDR1 is MGHDK, CDR2 SYGVNS, per germline. V trimming: 1 base; J trimming: 9 bases; junction bases outside the gene matches: 4. DNA for the CDR3: TGTGCCAGCAGTGAATTTGGGACTAGCTGGCAGTACTTC. It specifies CASSEFGTSWQYF.

This clonotype was detected many times. The chain links TRBV11-1 to TRBJ2-1; D remains ambiguous. The CDR3 is 13 residues long. Per germline, CDR1 SGHAT and CDR2 FQDESV (reference sequence). V shed 1 base and J shed 5 bases, with 6 bases lying between them. The CDR3 is CASSLDRHNEQFF. The CDR3 DNA reads as TGTGCCAGCAGCTTAGACAGACACAATGAGCAGTTCTTC.

This clonotype showed up many times. The rearrangement joins TRBV7-3 to TRBJ2-7, with unresolved D. The V gene lost 2 bases and the J gene lost 7 bases, with 18 bases spanning the gap. The CDR3 has 15 residues. Germline V gene lookup returns CDR1 SGHTA and CDR2 FQGTGA. CDR3 bases: TGTGCCAGCAGCTTAGCCCTTAAGGTCCCTACTGAGCAGTACTTC. The encoded protein is CASSLALKVPTEQYF.

This clonotype was counted at least ten times. The chain couples TRBV29-1 to TRBJ2-3; perhaps TRBD1 as D (7 bases). CDR3 size: 15 residues. Trimming removed 8 bases from V and 1 base from J, with 19 bases in between. Germline loops: CDR1 SQVTM, CDR2 ANQGSEA. The chain's CDR3 is CSSGGRPSGTDTQYF. The CDR3 bases are TGCAGCTCAGGGGGGAGACCCTCTGGCACAGATACGCAGTATTTT.

J is TRBJ2-7 and V is TRBV7-3; 9 bases align to TRBD2. J was trimmed by 6 bases and V by 2 bases; bases with no gene match: 2. CDR1 and CDR2 from the germline V gene are SGHTA and FQGTGA. The CDR3 consists of 13 residues. The CDR3 is CASSLYSGSEQYF. In nucleotides, the CDR3 is TGTGCCAGCAGCTTATATAGCGGGAGCGAGCAGTACTTC.

The chain recombines TRBV12-3 or TRBV12-4 with TRBJ2-3, with D tentatively TRBD1 (7 bases). The CDR3 runs 17 residues. The V end lost 2 bases, the J end lost 3 bases, and 18 bases lay between the germline ends. Here the CDR3 DNA reads TGTGCCAGCAGTTTAAGGGGGCAAGCGGGCCTAACAGATACGCAGTATTTT. It translates to CASSLRGQAGLTDTQYF.

In this sample, this clonotype turned up many times. The gene calls are TRBV28 and TRBJ2-2; D unclear. V was clipped by 6 bases and J by 0 bases, with 17 bases between them. CDR1 is MDHEN, CDR2 SYDVKM, per germline. The CDR3 sequence is 17 residues long. The DNA of the CDR3 is TGTGCCAGCAGCTCCTACCGGGTCGGATCGAACACCGGGGAGCTGTTTTTT. Protein sequence: CASSSYRVGSNTGELFF.

This chain uses TRBV25-1 with TRBJ1-2; no clear D. Germline lookup yields CDR1 MGHDK and CDR2 SYGVNS. Trimming pared 6 bases from V and 3 bases from J, leaving 11 bases between. CDR3 length equals 13 residues. The CDR3 region is CASRDQEDYGYTF. CDR3 bases: TGTGCCAGCAGAGATCAGGAGGACTATGGCTACACCTTC.

V gene TRBV29-1 combines with J gene TRBJ2-5; TRBD2 agrees at 13 bases. After removal of 4 bases from V and 1 base from J, the junction contained 9 bases not matched to a gene. Germline values: CDR1 SQVTM, CDR2 ANQGSEA. The CDR3 covers 17 residues. CDR3 protein: CSVGAGLAGEPQETQYF. Written as DNA, the CDR3 is TGCAGCGTTGGGGCCGGACTAGCGGGAGAGCCCCAAGAGACCCAGTACTTC.

In this sample, this clonotype turned up a few times. A far larger clone lies a single base away; this is likely a read error. CDR3 in DNA: TGTGCCAGCAGTCAACGGGACGGATTAGGGACCCAGTACTTC. Encoded protein: CASSQRDGLGTQYF. The chain carries TRBV27 and TRBJ2-4; D is possibly TRBD1 or TRBD2 (5 bases each). Matching the DNA end better, TRBJ2-5 makes the J call doubtful. The CDR3 covers 14 residues. CDR1 and CDR2 from the germline V gene are MNHEY and SMNVEV (reference sequence).

This clonotype was counted ten times or more. The chain joins TRBV27 to TRBJ2-7, with unresolved D. Deletions cut 2 bases from V and 1 base from J, with 9 bases between. This CDR3 spans 14 amino acids. Germline V gene sequence: CDR1 MNHEY, CDR2 SMNVEV (reference sequence). CDR3 protein: CASSLRTDSYEQYF. The CDR3 nucleotides are TGTGCCAGCAGTTTAAGGACGGATTCCTACGAGCAGTACTTC.

This chain connects TRBV7-9 to TRBJ2-3; weak D call: TRBD2 (6 bases). Germline CDR1 reads SEHNR; CDR2 reads FQNEAQ (reference sequence). V was pared by 5 bases and J by 4 bases, with 10 bases between. This CDR3 contains 13 residues. Here the CDR3 reads CASSTTSADTQYF. The CDR3 DNA reads as TGTGCCAGCAGCACGACTAGTGCAGATACGCAGTATTTT.

This clonotype was recorded many times. This rearrangement joins TRBV28 to TRBJ2-7; D not resolved. Germline V gives CDR1 MDHEN, CDR2 SYDVKM. The CDR3 is 12 amino acids. Deletions cut 6 bases from V and 2 bases from J, with 8 bases between. The CDR3 region has the DNA TGTGCCAGCAGCTTAAGGGCCTACGAGCAGTACTTC. The encoded protein is CASSLRAYEQYF. Variable domain in full (rest from reference TRBV28 and TRBJ2-7): DVKVTQSSRYLVKRTGEKVFLECVQDMDHENMFWYRQDPGLGLRLIYFSYDVKMKEKGDIPEGYSVSREKKERFSLILESASTNQTSMYLCASSLRAYEQYFGPGTRLTVT.

This clonotype came up a few times. In DNA form, the CDR3 reads TGTGCCAGTAGCTCACAGGGTTACACTGAAGCTTTCTTT. This gives the protein CASSSQGYTEAFF. The genes are TRBV19 and TRBJ1-1; possible D gene TRBD1, 6 bases. The V end was cut by 6 bases, the J end by 3 bases, with 11 bases between. CDR3 size: 13 residues. CDR1 and CDR2 from the germline V gene are LNHDA and SQIVND (reference sequence).

Many counts were recorded for this clonotype. CDR3 residues: CASSGSSRGEQFF. In DNA, the CDR3 is TGTGCCAGCAGTGGTTCTAGCAGAGGTGAGCAGTTCTTC. V and J are TRBV27 and TRBJ2-1; TRBD2 might be the D (5 bases). V shed 5 bases and J shed 9 bases, with 14 bases lying between them. Germline CDR1 MNHEY, CDR2 SMNVEV (reference sequence). The CDR3 is 13 amino acids.